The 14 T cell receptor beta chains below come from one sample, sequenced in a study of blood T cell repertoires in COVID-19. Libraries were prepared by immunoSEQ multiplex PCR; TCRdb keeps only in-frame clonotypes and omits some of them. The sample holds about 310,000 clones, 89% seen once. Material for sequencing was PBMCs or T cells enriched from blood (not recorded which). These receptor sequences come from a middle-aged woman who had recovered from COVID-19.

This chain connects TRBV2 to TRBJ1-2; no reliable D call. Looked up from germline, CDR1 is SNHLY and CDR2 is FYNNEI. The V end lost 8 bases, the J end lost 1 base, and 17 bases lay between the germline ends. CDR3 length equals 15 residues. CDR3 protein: CASPNKESINYGYTF. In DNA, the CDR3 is TGTGCCAGCCCGAATAAGGAGTCAATTAACTATGGCTACACCTTC.

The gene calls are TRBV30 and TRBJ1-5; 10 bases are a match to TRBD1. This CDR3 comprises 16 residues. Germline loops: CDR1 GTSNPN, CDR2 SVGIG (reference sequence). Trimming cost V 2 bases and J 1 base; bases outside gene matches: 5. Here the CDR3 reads CAWSRDRGASNQPQHF. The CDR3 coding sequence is TGTGCCTGGAGTCGGGACAGGGGCGCCAGCAATCAGCCCCAGCATTTT.

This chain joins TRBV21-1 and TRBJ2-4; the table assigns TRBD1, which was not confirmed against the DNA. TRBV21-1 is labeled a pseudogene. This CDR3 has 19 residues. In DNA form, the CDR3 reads TGTGCCAGCAGCAAAGGGGGCAGGCAGGGGGATGAGGCCAAAAACATTCAGTACTTC. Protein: CASSKGGRQGDEAKNIQYF.

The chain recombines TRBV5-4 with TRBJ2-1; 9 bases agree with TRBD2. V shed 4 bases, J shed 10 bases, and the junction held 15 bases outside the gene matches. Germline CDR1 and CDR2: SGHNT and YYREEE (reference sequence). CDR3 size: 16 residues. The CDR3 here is CASSLPAVAGVKEQFF. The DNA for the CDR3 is TGTGCCAGCAGCCTTCCCGCGGTAGCGGGAGTGAAGGAGCAGTTCTTC.

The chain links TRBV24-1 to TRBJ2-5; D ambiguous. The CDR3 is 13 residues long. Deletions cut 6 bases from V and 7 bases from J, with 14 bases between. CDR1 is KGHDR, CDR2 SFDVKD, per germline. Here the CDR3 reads CATSQKDFGTQYF. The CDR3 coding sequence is TGTGCCACCAGTCAGAAAGACTTCGGGACCCAGTACTTC.

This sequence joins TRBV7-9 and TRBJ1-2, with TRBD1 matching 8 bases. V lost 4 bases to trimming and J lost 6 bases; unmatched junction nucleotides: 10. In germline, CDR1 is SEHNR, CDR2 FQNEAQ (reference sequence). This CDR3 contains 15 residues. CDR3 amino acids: CASSSWTGLFDGYTF. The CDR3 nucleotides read TGTGCCAGCAGCTCCTGGACAGGGCTTTTCGATGGCTACACCTTC.

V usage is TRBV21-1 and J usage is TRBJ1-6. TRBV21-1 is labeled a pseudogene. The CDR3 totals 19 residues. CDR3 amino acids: CASSKGDRRVLIPNSPLHF. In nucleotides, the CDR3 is TGTGCCAGCAGTAAAGGGGATCGGCGGGTCCTAATTCCTAATTCACCCCTCCACTTT.

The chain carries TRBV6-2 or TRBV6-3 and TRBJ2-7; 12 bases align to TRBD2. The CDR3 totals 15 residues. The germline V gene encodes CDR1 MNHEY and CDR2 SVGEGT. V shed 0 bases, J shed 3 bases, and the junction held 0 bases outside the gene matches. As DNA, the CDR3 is TGTGCCAGCAGTTACTCGACTAGCGGGAGCTACGAGCAGTACTTC. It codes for CASSYSTSGSYEQYF.

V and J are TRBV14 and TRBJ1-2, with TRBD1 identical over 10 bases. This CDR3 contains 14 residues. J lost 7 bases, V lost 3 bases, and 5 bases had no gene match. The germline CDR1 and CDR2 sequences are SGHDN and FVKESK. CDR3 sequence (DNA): TGTGCCAGCAGCCATGGGGACAGGGGATTTGGCTACACCTTC. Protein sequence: CASSHGDRGFGYTF.

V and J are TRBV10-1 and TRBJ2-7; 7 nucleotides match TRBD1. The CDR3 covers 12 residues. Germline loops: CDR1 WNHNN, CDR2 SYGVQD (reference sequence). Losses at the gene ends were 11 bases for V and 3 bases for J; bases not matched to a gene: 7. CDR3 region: CALRDSHYEQYF. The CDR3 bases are TGCGCCCTTAGGGACAGTCACTACGAGCAGTACTTC.

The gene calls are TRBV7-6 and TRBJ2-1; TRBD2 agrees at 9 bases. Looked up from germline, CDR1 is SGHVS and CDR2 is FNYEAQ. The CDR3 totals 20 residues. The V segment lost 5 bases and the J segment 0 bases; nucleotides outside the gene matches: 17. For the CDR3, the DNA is TGTGCCAGCAGCCCCGGGGGGGGCGGGAGGGCCCTAAGCTCCTACAATGAGCAGTTCTTC. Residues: CASSPGGGGRALSSYNEQFF.

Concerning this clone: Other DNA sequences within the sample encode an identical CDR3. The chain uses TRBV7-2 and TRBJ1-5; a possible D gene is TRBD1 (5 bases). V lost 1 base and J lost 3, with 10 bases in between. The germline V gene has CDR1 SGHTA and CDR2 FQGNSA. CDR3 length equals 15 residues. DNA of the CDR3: TGTGCCAGCAGCTTAGAGGAGGGGACCAATCAGCCCCAGCATTTT. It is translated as CASSLEEGTNQPQHF.

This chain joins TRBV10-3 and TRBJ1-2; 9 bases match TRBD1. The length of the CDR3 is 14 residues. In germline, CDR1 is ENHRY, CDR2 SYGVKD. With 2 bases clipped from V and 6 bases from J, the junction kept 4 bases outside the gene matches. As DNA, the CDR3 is TGTGCCATCAGTGAGCCCGGGACAGGGAATGGCTACACCTTC. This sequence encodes CAISEPGTGNGYTF.

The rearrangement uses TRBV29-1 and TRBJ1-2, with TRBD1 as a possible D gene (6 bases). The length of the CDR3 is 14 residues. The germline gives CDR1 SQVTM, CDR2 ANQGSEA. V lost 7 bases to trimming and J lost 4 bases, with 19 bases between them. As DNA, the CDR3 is TGCAGCGGGCTTTCCTCGGGGACAATCTATGGCTACACCTTC. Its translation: CSGLSSGTIYGYTF.